This T cell receptor (beta chain) was sequenced during a study of blood T cell repertoires in COVID-19. The CDR3 length is 13 residues. Germline assignment: CDR1 MNHEY and CDR2 SVGAGI. J lost 8 bases, V lost 5 bases, and 5 bases had no gene match. Data came from immunoSEQ multiplex PCR; TCRdb stores just in-frame clones and leaves some out. This table has 200,000 to 300,000 clones, 84% appearing once. The specimen was peripheral blood. This chain joins TRBV6-5 and TRBJ1-2, with 10 bases matching TRBD1. The origin of this receptor is a man aged 50-60 years with acute or convalescent COVID-19. The CDR3 is CASSRQGARGYTF. In nucleotides, the CDR3 is TGTGCCAGCAGTCGACAGGGGGCGAGGGGCTACACCTTC.